A single sample gave rise to the 16 T cell receptor beta chains below, sequenced in a study of T cell responses to AZD1222 COVID-19 vaccine. TCRdb's table, derived via immunoSEQ multiplex PCR, lists solely in-frame clones and lacks some. The data contain 110,000 to 150,000 clones, more than 85% of them singletons. Sequenced material: peripheral blood, taken on day 0 of AZD1222 vaccination. The source of these receptors is an adult in good health.

The chain combines TRBV27 with TRBJ1-2, with D perhaps TRBD1 (6 bases). The CDR3 sequence is 13 residues long. Germline-derived CDR1 and CDR2 are MNHEY and SMNVEV (reference sequence). V was clipped by 6 bases and J by 7 bases, with 15 bases between them. CDR3 in amino acids: CASSPAGTSGYTF. CDR3 DNA sequence: TGTGCCAGCAGCCCCGCCGGGACATCTGGCTACACCTTC.

The chain has TRBV6-5 and TRBJ2-7; tentatively, D is TRBD1 or TRBD2 (5 bases each). Trimming took off 4 bases at V and 6 bases at J, with 16 bases between the two ends. Looked up from germline, CDR1 is MNHEY and CDR2 is SVGAGI. This CDR3 has 14 amino acids. CDR3 protein: CASSSGTWSPEQYF. The CDR3 coding sequence is TGTGCCAGCAGTTCCGGGACGTGGTCCCCCGAGCAGTACTTC.

The chain joins TRBV20-1 to TRBJ1-1; D unclear. The germline V gene encodes CDR1 DFQATT and CDR2 SNEGSKA (reference sequence). Trimming took 2 bases from V and 5 from J, leaving 6 bases between them. There are 11 residues in the CDR3. CDR3 coding DNA: TGCAGTGCTAGAAGCTGGACTGAAGCTTTCTTT. This encodes CSARSWTEAFF.

This clone was seen a few times. The genes are TRBV6-4 and TRBJ2-2; TRBD2 aligns across 8 bases. CDR1 is MRHNA, CDR2 SNTAGT, per germline. There are 13 residues in the CDR3. V shed 3 bases, J shed 6 bases, and the junction held 0 bases outside the gene matches. CDR3 DNA: TGTGCCAGCAGTGAGCGGGAGGCCGGGGAGCTGTTTTTT. It codes for CASSEREAGELFF.

V is TRBV6-4 and J is TRBJ2-5; 9 bases line up with TRBD2. The CDR3 consists of 18 residues. Germline assignment: CDR1 MRHNA and CDR2 SNTAGT. V trimming: 2 bases; J trimming: 5 bases; junction bases outside the gene matches: 15. This CDR3 reads CASSDLQTGTSRGETQYF. In DNA, the CDR3 is TGTGCCAGCAGTGACCTGCAAACCGGGACTAGCCGCGGGGAGACCCAGTACTTC.

The chain carries TRBV19 and TRBJ1-5, with D unresolved. V lost 5 bases, J lost 10 bases, and 12 bases lay in between. CDR1 and CDR2 (germline): LNHDA, SQIVND (reference sequence). The CDR3 runs 12 residues. In nucleotides, the CDR3 is TGTGCCAGTAGTCTCGGACCCCGTCCCCAGCATTTT. Residues: CASSLGPRPQHF.

The chain uses TRBV9 and TRBJ2-1; D not resolved. Germline V CDR1 and CDR2: SGDLS, YYNGEE. V was clipped by 0 bases and J by 2 bases, with 12 bases between them. The CDR3 covers 16 residues. CDR3 residues: CASSVGGRLAYNEQFF. The CDR3 DNA reads TGTGCCAGCAGCGTAGGAGGCCGGCTGGCCTACAATGAGCAGTTCTTC.

The table lists this clone with many counts. The J gene is TRBJ2-7, the V gene TRBV10-3; D is undetermined. V was pared by 2 bases and J by 4 bases, with 12 bases between. The CDR3 consists of 14 residues. Per germline, CDR1 ENHRY and CDR2 SYGVKD. CDR3 in amino acids: CAISEGPISYEQYF. DNA for the CDR3: TGTGCCATCAGTGAGGGGCCGATAAGTTACGAGCAGTACTTC.

The chain combines TRBV12-3 or TRBV12-4 with TRBJ2-1; D is unclear. The CDR3 consists of 11 residues. Trimming took 2 bases from V and 8 from J, leaving 4 bases between them. The CDR3 bases are TGTGCCAGCAGTTTACGCTATGAGCAGTTCTTC. Translating it yields CASSLRYEQFF.

The CDR3 DNA reads as TGTGCCAGCAGCTTGAGCAATAACTATGGCTACACCTTC. It translates to CASSLSNNYGYTF. The chain has TRBV7-8 and TRBJ1-2; no clear D gene. Looked up from germline, CDR1 is SGHVS and CDR2 is FQNEAQ. The V end was cut by 3 bases, the J end by 1 base, with 6 bases between. The CDR3 totals 13 residues. Based on the CDR3 plus reference TRBV7-8 and TRBJ1-2, the full variable domain is GAGVSQSPRYKVAKRGQDVALRCDPISGHVSLFWYQQALGQGPEFLTYFQNEAQLDKSGLPSDRFFAERPEGSVSTLKIQRTQQEDSAVYLCASSLSNNYGYTFGSGTRLTVV.

V gene TRBV11-2 combines with J gene TRBJ1-1; the D gene is possibly TRBD1 (5 bases). Deletions cut 0 bases from V and 5 bases from J, with 10 bases between. CDR1 and CDR2 (germline): SGHAT, FQNNGV. This CDR3 region has 14 residues. CDR3 amino acids: CASSLDWGGTEAFF. DNA of the CDR3: TGTGCCAGCAGCTTAGACTGGGGCGGTACTGAAGCTTTCTTT.

The chain combines TRBV19 with TRBJ1-6; D gene unclear. V was clipped by 0 bases and J by 4 bases, with 4 bases between them. The CDR3 contains 14 residues. The germline V gene encodes CDR1 LNHDA and CDR2 SQIVND (reference sequence). The CDR3 region has the DNA TGTGCCAGTAGTATAGATGGATATAATTCACCCCTCCACTTT. Amino acid sequence: CASSIDGYNSPLHF.

This clone was observed a single time. This rearrangement joins TRBV27 to TRBJ2-2; D uncertain. The CDR3 has 15 residues. Germline CDR1 reads MNHEY; CDR2 reads SMNVEV (reference sequence). The V gene lost 2 bases and the J gene lost 4 bases, with 11 bases spanning the gap. Written as DNA, the CDR3 is TGTGCCAGCAGTTTAAACAGTCGGGTCACCGGGGAGCTGTTTTTT. This encodes CASSLNSRVTGELFF.

The chain carries TRBV25-1 and TRBJ1-1, with D tentatively TRBD1 (6 bases). V was trimmed by 6 bases and J by 5 bases, leaving 13 bases between them. Germline lookup yields CDR1 MGHDK and CDR2 SYGVNS. The CDR3 is made up of 13 amino acids. The chain's CDR3 is CASSQGGVTEAFF. CDR3 in DNA: TGTGCCAGCAGCCAAGGGGGGGTAACTGAAGCTTTCTTT.

For the CDR3, the DNA is TGTGCCAGCAGCGTAGCGGGGCCCAATCAGCCCCAGCATTTT. This translates into CASSVAGPNQPQHF. The V gene is TRBV9, the J gene TRBJ1-5, with D perhaps TRBD1 (5 bases). Trimming removed 0 bases from V and 3 bases from J, with 7 bases in between. Looked up from germline, CDR1 is SGDLS and CDR2 is YYNGEE. The CDR3 is made up of 14 amino acids.

The J gene is TRBJ1-1, the V gene TRBV11-3; 8 nucleotides agree with TRBD1. Germline trimming cut 5 bases from V and 1 base from J; bases unmatched to any gene: 9. CDR3 size: 16 residues. Germline CDR1 reads SGHNT; CDR2 reads YENEEA. For the CDR3, the DNA is TGTGCCAGCAGCCGACAGGGGTACGGACGGAACACTGAAGCTTTCTTT. As protein: CASSRQGYGRNTEAFF. The whole variable domain, filled in from reference TRBV11-3 and TRBJ1-1, reads EAGVVQSPRYKIIEKKQPVAFWCNPISGHNTLYWYLQNLGQGPELLIRYENEEAVDDSQLPKDRFSAERLKGVDSTLKIQPAELGDSAVYLCASSRQGYGRNTEAFFGQGTRLTVV.